These 20 T cell receptor beta chains originate from one sample sequenced in a study of beta chain features in type 1 diabetes. Notes on the study in general: Among all four CD4+ subsets, Type 1 diabetes patients had TCRB CDR3s that were moderately but significantly shorter.

Expressed TCRB transcripts were sequenced, since all the RNA that had been isolated was reverse transcribed. Method: immunoSEQ multiplex PCR; TCRdb's copy keeps in-frame clones and lacks some. The sample includes tens of thousands of clones, 42% of them seen just once. Which antigens these TCRs recognize remains unknown. Sequencing input: Tregs from blood. These receptors were obtained from a man aged 25-45 years with type 1 diabetes.

Comment on this clone: As the CDR3 is not closed by the conserved phenylalanine or tryptophan, this likely results from a read error. The V and J genes are TRBV20-1 and TRBJ1-2; D uncertain. V gave up 6 bases and J gave up 8 bases, with 13 bases separating them. The CDR3 covers 11 residues. The germline CDR1 and CDR2 sequences are DFQATT and SNEGSKA (reference sequence). The CDR3 spells CSAHHSGGYTL. In DNA, the CDR3 is TGCAGTGCCCATCACTCGGGGGGCTACACCCTC.

The chain combines TRBV9 with TRBJ2-1; no clear D gene. The CDR3 has 13 amino acids. CDR1 SGDLS and CDR2 YYNGEE come from the germline V gene. Trimming took off 0 bases at V and 8 bases at J, with 9 bases between the two ends. The CDR3 nucleotides are TGTGCCAGCAGCGTAGGTGTTATGTATGAGCAGTTCTTC. Its protein is CASSVGVMYEQFF. Full variable domain (remainder filled in from reference TRBV9 and TRBJ2-1): DSGVTQTPKHLITATGQRVTLRCSPRSGDLSVYWYQQSLDQGLQFLIQYYNGEERAKGNILERFSAQQFPDLHSELNLSSLELGDSALYFCASSVGVMYEQFFGPGTRLTVL.

V and J are TRBV27 and TRBJ1-5; possibly TRBD1 for D (6 bases). The CDR3 sequence is 14 residues long. CDR1 and CDR2 (germline): MNHEY, SMNVEV (reference sequence). The V end lost 5 bases, the J end lost 3 bases, and 11 bases lay between the germline ends. Written as DNA, the CDR3 is TGTGCCAGCAGTAGAGGGGGACACAATCAGCCCCAGCATTTT. Amino acids: CASSRGGHNQPQHF.

The chain couples TRBV5-1 to TRBJ2-1; 9 positions agree with TRBD2. The germline CDR1 and CDR2 sequences are SGHRS and YFSETQ. This CDR3 has 17 amino acids. J lost 5 bases, V lost 7 bases, and 16 bases had no gene match. The chain's CDR3 is CASADFLGGRAHNEQFF. CDR3 coding DNA: TGCGCCAGCGCAGACTTCTTGGGCGGGAGGGCTCACAATGAGCAGTTCTTC.

The chain combines TRBV10-3 with TRBJ2-1; 9 positions agree with TRBD1. CDR1 is ENHRY, CDR2 SYGVKD, per germline. The CDR3 consists of 15 residues. V was pared by 6 bases and J by 6 bases, with 9 bases of the junction left unmatched. In nucleotides, the CDR3 is TGTGCCATCAGGATAGTGGACAGGGGTTCCAATGAGCAGTTCTTC. It codes for CAIRIVDRGSNEQFF.

This clone was found a few times. The chain employs TRBV4-3 and TRBJ2-1, with 8 bases that match TRBD2. Germline values: CDR1 LGHNA, CDR2 YSLEER. V shed 0 bases and J 6 bases; nucleotides not matched to a gene: 7. CDR3 length: 16 residues. CDR3 sequence reads: CASSQELSSGRNEQFF. CDR3 in DNA: TGCGCCAGCAGCCAAGAGTTGTCTAGCGGGCGCAATGAGCAGTTCTTC.

The V gene is TRBV5-1, the J gene TRBJ2-5; 12 nucleotides line up with TRBD2. Trimming removed 4 bases from V and 5 bases from J; junction bases left unmatched: 9. Germline-derived CDR1 and CDR2 are SGHRS and YFSETQ. CDR3 size: 16 residues. The CDR3 loop is CASSERTSGMKETQYF. Here the CDR3 DNA reads TGCGCCAGCAGCGAAAGGACTAGCGGGATGAAGGAGACCCAGTACTTC.

The sample holds a few counts of this clone. The rearrangement uses TRBV28 and TRBJ1-5; D remains ambiguous. The CDR3 has 13 amino acids. Trimming shortened V by 5 bases and J by 4 bases, and 9 bases separated the two germline ends. Per germline, CDR1 MDHEN and CDR2 SYDVKM. CDR3: CASSTYSNQPQHF. CDR3 bases: TGTGCCAGCAGTACCTACTCAAATCAGCCCCAGCATTTT.

This clone has only a few counts. The CDR3 sequence is CASRPDRANTGELFF. CDR3 sequence (DNA): TGTGCCAGCAGACCTGACAGAGCGAACACCGGGGAGCTGTTTTTT. The V gene is TRBV6-5, the J gene TRBJ2-2; D might be TRBD1 (5 bases). CDR1 and CDR2 (germline): MNHEY, SVGAGI. Deletions cut 6 bases from V and 0 bases from J, with 11 bases between. There are 15 residues in the CDR3.

This clone was counted a few times. The CDR3 DNA is TGTGCCAGCAGTCCGGGGACAGGGGGCTATGGCTACACCTTC. This gives the protein CASSPGTGGYGYTF. The chain uses TRBV28 and TRBJ1-2, with 11 bases identical to TRBD1. The CDR3 is made up of 14 amino acids. Germline trimming cut 5 bases from V and 4 bases from J; bases unmatched to any gene: 3. Germline V gene data show CDR1 as MDHEN and CDR2 as SYDVKM.

This rearrangement joins TRBV2 to TRBJ2-1, with D possibly TRBD2 on 6 matching bases. CDR1 and CDR2 from the germline V gene are SNHLY and FYNNEI. V lost 8 bases to trimming and J lost 11 bases, with 25 bases between them. The CDR3 is 15 residues long. CDR3 amino acids: CASAPWELGGGKQFF. Written as DNA, the CDR3 is TGTGCCAGCGCTCCCTGGGAGTTGGGCGGAGGGAAGCAGTTCTTC.

In this sample, this clone turned up a few times. V usage is TRBV11-2 and J usage is TRBJ2-7; a possible D gene is TRBD1 (6 bases). Germline V lookup: CDR1 SGHAT, CDR2 FQNNGV. Deletions cut 4 bases from V and 2 bases from J, with 18 bases between. The CDR3 length is 16 residues. CDR3 nucleotide sequence: TGTGCCAGCAGCTGGGGGCAGGGTGTAAGAGCCTACGAGCAGTACTTC. It specifies CASSWGQGVRAYEQYF. Full variable domain (outside the CDR3, taken from reference TRBV11-2 and TRBJ2-7): EAGVAQSPRYKIIEKRQSVAFWCNPISGHATLYWYQQILGQGPKLLIQFQNNGVVDDSQLPKDRFSAERLKGVDSTLKIQPAKLEDSAVYLCASSWGQGVRAYEQYFGPGTRLTVT.

The J gene is TRBJ1-1, the V gene TRBV29-1; possibly TRBD1 for D (5 bases). CDR3 length: 14 amino acids. In germline, CDR1 is SQVTM, CDR2 ANQGSEA. V was cut by 3 bases and J by 4 bases, with 15 bases left in between. CDR3 loop: CSVDSGGRGTEAFF. The CDR3 coding sequence is TGCAGCGTTGATTCGGGGGGTAGGGGCACTGAAGCTTTCTTT.

Concerning this clone itself: The junction differs from germline at one of its ends, possibly a read error. The CDR3: CASSNGQSRGDF. CDR3 DNA: TGTGCCAGCAGCAACGGACAATCCAGGGGGGACTTC. This chain uses TRBV6-5 with TRBJ2-4, with D possibly matching TRBD1 (7 bases). The germline CDR1 and CDR2 sequences are MNHEY and SVGAGI. The CDR3 totals 12 residues.

The rearrangement joins TRBV2 to TRBJ2-2, with D possibly TRBD2 on 6 matching bases. The length of the CDR3 is 16 residues. Germline lookup yields CDR1 SNHLY and CDR2 FYNNEI. V was pared by 5 bases and J by 1 base, with 14 bases between. CDR3 protein: CASSLLAPGNTGELFF. The CDR3 DNA reads as TGTGCCAGCAGTTTACTAGCTCCGGGGAACACCGGGGAGCTGTTTTTT.

The chain recombines TRBV28 with TRBJ2-2, with D perhaps matching TRBD2 (5 bases). This CDR3 region has 15 residues. V lost 3 bases and J lost 5, with 13 bases in between. The germline CDR1 and CDR2 sequences are MDHEN and SYDVKM. The CDR3 nucleotides are TGTGCCAGCAGTTTGAGATCGGGATGGACCGGGGAGCTGTTTTTT. It specifies CASSLRSGWTGELFF.

V usage is TRBV11-2 and J usage is TRBJ2-3; 10 nucleotides align to TRBD2. The trim removed 1 base at V and 6 bases at J, leaving 10 bases unmatched. This CDR3 contains 17 residues. Germline V lookup: CDR1 SGHAT, CDR2 FQNNGV. CDR3 residues: CASSLGRSGGGWDTQYF. CDR3 DNA sequence: TGTGCCAGCAGCTTAGGAAGGAGCGGGGGGGGATGGGATACGCAGTATTTT.

This clone was seen a few times. CDR3 loop: CAIKPRANTEAFF. In DNA, the CDR3 is TGTGCCATCAAACCCAGGGCGAACACTGAAGCTTTCTTT. The chain uses TRBV10-3 and TRBJ1-1, with D perhaps TRBD1 (5 bases). Trimming removed 7 bases at V and 1 base at J, with 10 bases between. Germline loops: CDR1 ENHRY, CDR2 SYGVKD. CDR3 length: 13 amino acids.

V is TRBV6-5 and J is TRBJ2-1; TRBD2 aligns across 7 bases. CDR1 and CDR2 from the germline V gene are MNHEY and SVGAGI. V lost 5 bases to trimming and J lost 3 bases; unmatched junction nucleotides: 1. The CDR3 covers 13 residues. The CDR3: CASSGTNYNEQFF. The CDR3, as DNA: TGTGCCAGCAGTGGGACTAACTACAATGAGCAGTTCTTC.

This chain uses TRBV15 with TRBJ2-7, with 15 bases aligning to TRBD2. The CDR3 is 15 residues long. CDR1 is LNHNV, CDR2 YYDKDF, per germline (reference sequence). V shed 7 bases, J shed 6 bases, and the junction held 7 bases outside the gene matches. DNA for the CDR3: TGTGCCACCAACCCGGGACTAGCGGGAGGAGGCGAGCAGTACTTC. Translated, it gives CATNPGLAGGGEQYF.